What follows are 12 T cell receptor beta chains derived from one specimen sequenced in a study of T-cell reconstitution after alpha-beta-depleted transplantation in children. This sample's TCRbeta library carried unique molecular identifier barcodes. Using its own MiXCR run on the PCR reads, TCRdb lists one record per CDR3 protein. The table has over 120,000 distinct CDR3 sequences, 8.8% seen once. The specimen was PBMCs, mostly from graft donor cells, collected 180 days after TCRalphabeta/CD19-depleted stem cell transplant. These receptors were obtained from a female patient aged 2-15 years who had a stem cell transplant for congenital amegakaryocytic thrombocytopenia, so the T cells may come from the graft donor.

CDR3 protein: CASSLRRPYQETQYF. The CDR3 region has the DNA TGTGCCAGCAGCTTGCGGCGCCCCTACCAAGAGACCCAGTACTTC. The rearrangement joins TRBV5-8 to TRBJ2-5; D remains unclear. With 1 base removed from V and 0 bases from J, the gap between germline ends came to 10 bases. Germline CDR1 is SGHTS and CDR2 is YDEGEE. The CDR3 is made up of 15 amino acids.

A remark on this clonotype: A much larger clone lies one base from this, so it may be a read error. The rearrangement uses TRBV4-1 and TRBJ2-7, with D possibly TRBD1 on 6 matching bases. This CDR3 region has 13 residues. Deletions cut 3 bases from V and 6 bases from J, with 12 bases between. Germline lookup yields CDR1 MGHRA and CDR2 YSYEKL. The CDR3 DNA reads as TGCGCCAGCAGCCAGGTAACAGGGAGCGAGCAGTACTTC. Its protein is CASSQVTGSEQYF.

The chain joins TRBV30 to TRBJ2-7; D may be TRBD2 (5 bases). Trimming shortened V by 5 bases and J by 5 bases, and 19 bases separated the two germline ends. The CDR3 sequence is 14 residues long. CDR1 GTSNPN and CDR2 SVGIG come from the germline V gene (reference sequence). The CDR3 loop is CAWAAPGYLDEQYF. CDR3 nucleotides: TGTGCCTGGGCTGCACCGGGGTACCTCGACGAGCAGTACTTC.

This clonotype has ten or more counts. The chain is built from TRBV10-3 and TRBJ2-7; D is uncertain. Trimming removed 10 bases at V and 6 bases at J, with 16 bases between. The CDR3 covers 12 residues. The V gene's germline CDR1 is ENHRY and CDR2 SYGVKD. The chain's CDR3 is CATHSIGAEQYF. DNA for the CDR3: TGTGCCACCCACAGTATTGGAGCCGAGCAGTACTTC.

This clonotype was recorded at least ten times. In DNA, the CDR3 is TGCAGTGCTAGGGGGTTGCGGGACAATGAGCAGTTCTTC. It yields the protein CSARGLRDNEQFF. The rearrangement links TRBV20-1 to TRBJ2-1; D may be TRBD2 (5 bases). Deletions cut 3 bases from V and 5 bases from J, with 11 bases between. The CDR3 extends over 13 amino acids. CDR1 is DFQATT and CDR2 is SNEGSKA in the germline V gene (reference sequence).

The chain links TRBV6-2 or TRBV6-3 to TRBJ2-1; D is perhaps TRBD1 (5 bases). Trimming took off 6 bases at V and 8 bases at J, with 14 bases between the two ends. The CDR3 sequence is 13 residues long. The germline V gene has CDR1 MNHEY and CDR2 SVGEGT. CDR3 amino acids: CASRQLDRDEQFF. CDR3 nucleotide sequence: TGTGCCAGCAGACAACTCGACAGAGATGAGCAGTTCTTC.

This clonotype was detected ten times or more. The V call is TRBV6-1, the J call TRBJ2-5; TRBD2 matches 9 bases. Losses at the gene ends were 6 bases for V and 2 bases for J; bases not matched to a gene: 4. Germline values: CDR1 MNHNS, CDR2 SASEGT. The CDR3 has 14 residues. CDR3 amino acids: CASRVTSGQETQYF. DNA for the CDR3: TGTGCCAGCAGGGTGACTAGCGGACAAGAGACCCAGTACTTC.

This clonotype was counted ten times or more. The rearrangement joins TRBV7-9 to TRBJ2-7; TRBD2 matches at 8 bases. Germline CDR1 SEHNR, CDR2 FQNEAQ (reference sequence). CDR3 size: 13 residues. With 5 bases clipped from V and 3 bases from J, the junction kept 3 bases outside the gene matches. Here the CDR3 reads CASSESGSYEQYF. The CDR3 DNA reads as TGTGCCAGCAGCGAAAGCGGGAGCTACGAGCAGTACTTC.

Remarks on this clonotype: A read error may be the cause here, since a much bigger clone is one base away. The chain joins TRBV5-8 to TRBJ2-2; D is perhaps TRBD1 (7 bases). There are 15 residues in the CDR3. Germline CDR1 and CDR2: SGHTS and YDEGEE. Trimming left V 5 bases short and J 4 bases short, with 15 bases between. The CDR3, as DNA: TGTGCCAGCAGAGAATACAGGGGAGGCACCGGGGAGCTGTTTTTT. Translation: CASREYRGGTGELFF.

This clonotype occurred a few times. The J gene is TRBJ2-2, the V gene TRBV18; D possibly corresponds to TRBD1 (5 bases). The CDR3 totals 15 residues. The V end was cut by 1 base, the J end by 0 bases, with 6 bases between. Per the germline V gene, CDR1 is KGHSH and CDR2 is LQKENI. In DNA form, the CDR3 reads TGTGCCAGCTCACCACGGACAACGAACACCGGGGAGCTGTTTTTT. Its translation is CASSPRTTNTGELFF.

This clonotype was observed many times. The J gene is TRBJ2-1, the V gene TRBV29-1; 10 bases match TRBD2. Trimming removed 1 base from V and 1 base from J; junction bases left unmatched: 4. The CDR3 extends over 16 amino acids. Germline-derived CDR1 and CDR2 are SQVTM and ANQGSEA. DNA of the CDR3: TGCAGCGTTGAAGGGAGCGGGAGGGATTCCTACAATGAGCAGTTCTTC. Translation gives CSVEGSGRDSYNEQFF.

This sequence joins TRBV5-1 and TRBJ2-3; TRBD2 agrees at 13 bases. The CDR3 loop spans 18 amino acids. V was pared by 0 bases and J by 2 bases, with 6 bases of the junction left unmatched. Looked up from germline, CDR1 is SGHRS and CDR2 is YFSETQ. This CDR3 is CASSLGLAGGIFTDTQYF. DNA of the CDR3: TGCGCCAGCAGCTTGGGACTAGCGGGGGGTATCTTCACAGATACGCAGTATTTT.